This TCR beta chain was identified in a study of T cell repertoires in cytomegalovirus infection. Looking at the study overall: Indications came from public TCR beta signatures; they pointed to CMV infection and to a matching HLA type.

Whole-study findings and limits: Predominance within the ex vivo response was attributable to HLA-C-restricted CMV-specific TCR beta clonotypes. Summed frequency of shared TCR beta families picked out CMV carriers who also had the relevant HLA.

About this clonotype itself: The antigen remains unidentified.

Via MiXCR, TCRdb re-called the reads, giving one row per CDR3 protein. The sample shows about 250,000 distinct CDR3 sequences, 17% of them seen only once. This sequence was found in a human donor in good health (CMV status not recorded). Some clones in this sample may be carry-over from other donors' samples. The sample was CD8+ T cells from PBMCs.

In DNA, the CDR3 is TGCAGCGTGGACGAAGGGACTAGCGGGGGCCTTGGCACAGATACGCAGTATTTT. It yields the protein CSVDEGTSGGLGTDTQYF. This rearrangement joins TRBV29-1 to TRBJ2-3; 14 bases are shared with TRBD2. The junction had 12 bases not matched to a gene; V was cut back by 6 bases and J by 1 base. The CDR3 has 18 amino acids. CDR1 and CDR2 (germline): SQVTM, ANQGSEA.